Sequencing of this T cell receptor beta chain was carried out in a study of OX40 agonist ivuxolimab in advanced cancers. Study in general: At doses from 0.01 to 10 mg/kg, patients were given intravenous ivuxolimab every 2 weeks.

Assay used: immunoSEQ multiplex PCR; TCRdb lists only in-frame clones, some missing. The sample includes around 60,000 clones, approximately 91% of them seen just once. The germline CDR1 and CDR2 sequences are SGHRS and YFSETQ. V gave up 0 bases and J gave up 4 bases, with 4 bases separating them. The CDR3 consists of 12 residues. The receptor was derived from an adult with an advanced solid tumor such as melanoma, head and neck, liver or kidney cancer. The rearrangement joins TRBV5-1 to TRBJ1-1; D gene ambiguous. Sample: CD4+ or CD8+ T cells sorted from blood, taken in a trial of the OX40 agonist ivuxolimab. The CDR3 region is CASSLVGTEAFF. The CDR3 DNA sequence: TGCGCCAGCAGCTTGGTCGGCACTGAAGCTTTCTTT.